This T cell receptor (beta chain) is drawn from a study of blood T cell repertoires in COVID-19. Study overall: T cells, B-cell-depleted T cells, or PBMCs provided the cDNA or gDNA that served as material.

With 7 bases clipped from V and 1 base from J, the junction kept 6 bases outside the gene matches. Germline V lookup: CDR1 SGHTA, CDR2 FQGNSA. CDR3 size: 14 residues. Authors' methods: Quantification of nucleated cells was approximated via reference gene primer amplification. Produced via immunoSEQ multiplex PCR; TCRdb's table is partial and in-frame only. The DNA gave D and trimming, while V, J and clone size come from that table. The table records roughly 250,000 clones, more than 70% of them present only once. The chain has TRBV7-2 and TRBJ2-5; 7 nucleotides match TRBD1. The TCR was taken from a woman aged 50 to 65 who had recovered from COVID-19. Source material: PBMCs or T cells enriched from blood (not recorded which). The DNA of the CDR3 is TGTGCCAGCACCATGAGGGGGCCCCAAGAGACCCAGTACTTC. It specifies CASTMRGPQETQYF.